This entry concerns a single T cell receptor (beta chain). Generated by immunoSEQ multiplex PCR, the TCRdb table keeps only in-frame clones and is missing some. The sample consists of 200,000 to 300,000 clones, about four fifths of them appearing once. This record belongs to a study of blood T cell repertoires in COVID-19. Study-level background: Donors in the United States, Italy and Spain gave samples during acute or convalescent COVID-19. Sample material is recorded as cDNA or gDNA derived from T cells, B-cell-depleted T cells, or PBMCs.

The CDR3 extends over 14 amino acids. V lost 3 bases, J lost 7 bases, and 6 bases stayed unmatched. Germline CDR1 SGHAT, CDR2 FQNNGV. The chain combines TRBV11-2 with TRBJ2-1, with 7 bases aligning to TRBD1. Input material: peripheral blood. The sequence was collected from a woman aged 80 or over with COVID-19, enrolled during active disease. The CDR3 coding sequence is TGTGCCAGCAGCTTCGGACAGGCATATAATGAGCAGTTCTTC. This translates into CASSFGQAYNEQFF.